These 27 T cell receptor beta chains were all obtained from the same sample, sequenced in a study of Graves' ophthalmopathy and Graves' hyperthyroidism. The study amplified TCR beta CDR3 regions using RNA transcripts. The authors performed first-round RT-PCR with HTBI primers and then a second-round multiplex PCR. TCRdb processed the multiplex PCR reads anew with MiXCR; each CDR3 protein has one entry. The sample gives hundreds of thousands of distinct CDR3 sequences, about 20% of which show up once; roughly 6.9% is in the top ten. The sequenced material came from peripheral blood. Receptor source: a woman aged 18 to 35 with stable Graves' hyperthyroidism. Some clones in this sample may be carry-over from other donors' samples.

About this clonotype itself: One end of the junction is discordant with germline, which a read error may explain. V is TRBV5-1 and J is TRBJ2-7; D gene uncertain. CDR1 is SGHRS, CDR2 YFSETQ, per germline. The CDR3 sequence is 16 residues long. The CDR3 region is CASSLERTTASYERYF. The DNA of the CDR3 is TGCGCCAGCAGCTTGGAACGGACCACGGCCTCCTACGAGCGGTACTTC.

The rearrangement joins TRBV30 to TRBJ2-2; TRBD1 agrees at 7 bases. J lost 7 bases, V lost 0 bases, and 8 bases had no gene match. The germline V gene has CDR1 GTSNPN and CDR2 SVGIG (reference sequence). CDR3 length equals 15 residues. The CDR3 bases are TGTGCCTGGAGTGTAGGGGACAGAAGGAGCGGGGAGCTGTTTTTT. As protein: CAWSVGDRRSGELFF.

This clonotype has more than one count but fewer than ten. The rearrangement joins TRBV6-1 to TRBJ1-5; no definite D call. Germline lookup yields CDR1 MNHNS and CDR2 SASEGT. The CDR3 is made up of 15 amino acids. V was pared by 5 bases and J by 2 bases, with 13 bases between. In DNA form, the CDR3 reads TGTGCCAGCAGTCCCACAATGGGAGGCAATCAGCCCCAGCATTTT. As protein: CASSPTMGGNQPQHF.

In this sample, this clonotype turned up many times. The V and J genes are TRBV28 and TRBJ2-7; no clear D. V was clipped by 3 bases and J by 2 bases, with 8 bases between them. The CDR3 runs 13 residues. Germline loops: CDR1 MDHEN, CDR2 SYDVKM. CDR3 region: CASSFPNPYEQYF. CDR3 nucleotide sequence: TGTGCCAGCAGTTTCCCTAATCCCTACGAGCAGTACTTC.

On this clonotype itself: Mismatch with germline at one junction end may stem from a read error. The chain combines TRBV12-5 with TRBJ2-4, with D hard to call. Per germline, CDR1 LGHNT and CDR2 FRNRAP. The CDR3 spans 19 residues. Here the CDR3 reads CASGLVLGERRVAKNIKYF. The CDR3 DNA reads TGTGCTAGTGGTTTGGTACTGGGTGAGAGAAGGGTAGCCAAAAACATTAAGTACTTC.

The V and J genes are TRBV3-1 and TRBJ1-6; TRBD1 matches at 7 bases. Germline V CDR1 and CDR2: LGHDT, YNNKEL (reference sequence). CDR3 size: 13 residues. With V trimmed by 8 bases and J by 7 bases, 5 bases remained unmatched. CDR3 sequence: CASAKTGNSPLHF. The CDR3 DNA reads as TGTGCCAGCGCGAAGACAGGGAATTCACCCCTCCACTTT.

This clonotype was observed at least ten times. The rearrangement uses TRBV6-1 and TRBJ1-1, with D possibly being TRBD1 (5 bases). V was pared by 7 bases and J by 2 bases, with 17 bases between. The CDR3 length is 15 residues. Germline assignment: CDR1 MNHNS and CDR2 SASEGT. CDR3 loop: CASTNAGGVNTEAFF. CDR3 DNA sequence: TGTGCCAGCACCAACGCGGGGGGGGTCAACACTGAAGCTTTCTTT.

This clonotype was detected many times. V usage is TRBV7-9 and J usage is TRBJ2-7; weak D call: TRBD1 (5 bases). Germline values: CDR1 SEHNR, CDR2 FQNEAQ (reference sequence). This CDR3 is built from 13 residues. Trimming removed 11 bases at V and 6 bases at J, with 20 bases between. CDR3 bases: TGTGCCTGCAATCCCCCAGGGAACGTCGAGCAGTACTTC. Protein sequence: CACNPPGNVEQYF.

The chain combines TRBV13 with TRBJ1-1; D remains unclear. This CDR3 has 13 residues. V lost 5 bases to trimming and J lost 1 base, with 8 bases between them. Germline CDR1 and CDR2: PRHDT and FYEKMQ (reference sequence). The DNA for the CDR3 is TGTGCCAGCAGCCCCGAGACGAACACTGAAGCTTTCTTT. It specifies CASSPETNTEAFF.

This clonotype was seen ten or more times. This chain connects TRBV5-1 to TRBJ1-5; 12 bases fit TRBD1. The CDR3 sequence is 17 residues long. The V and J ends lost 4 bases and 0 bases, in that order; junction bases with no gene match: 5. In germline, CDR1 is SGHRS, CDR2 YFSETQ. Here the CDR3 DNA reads TGCGCCAGCAGCGTCGGGACAGGGGGCTTTAGCAATCAGCCCCAGCATTTT. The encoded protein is CASSVGTGGFSNQPQHF.

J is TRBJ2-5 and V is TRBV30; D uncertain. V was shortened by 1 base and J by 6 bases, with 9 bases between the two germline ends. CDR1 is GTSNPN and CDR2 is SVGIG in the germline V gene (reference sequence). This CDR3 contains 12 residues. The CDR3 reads CAWSAVVKTQYF. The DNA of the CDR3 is TGTGCCTGGAGTGCGGTTGTTAAGACCCAGTACTTC. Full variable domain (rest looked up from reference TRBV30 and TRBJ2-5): SQTIHQWPATLVQPVGSPLSLECTVEGTSNPNLYWYRQAAGRGLQLLFYSVGIGQISSEVPQNLSASRPQDRQFILSSKKLLLSDSGFYLCAWSAVVKTQYFGPGTRLLVL.

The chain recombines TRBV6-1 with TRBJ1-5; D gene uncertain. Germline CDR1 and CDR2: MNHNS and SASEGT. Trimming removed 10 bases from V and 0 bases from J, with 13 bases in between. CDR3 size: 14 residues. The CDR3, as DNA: TGTGCCACCGGGTTTGCCACTAGCAATCAGCCCCAGCATTTT. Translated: CATGFATSNQPQHF.

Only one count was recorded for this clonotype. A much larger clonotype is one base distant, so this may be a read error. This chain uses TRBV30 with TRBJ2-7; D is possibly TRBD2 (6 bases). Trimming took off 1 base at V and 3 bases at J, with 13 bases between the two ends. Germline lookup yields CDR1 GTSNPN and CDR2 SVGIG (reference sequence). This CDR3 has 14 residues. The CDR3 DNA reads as TGTGCCTGGAGTGCACGGGACTTGCACTACGAGCAGTACGTC. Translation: CAWSARDLHYEQYV.

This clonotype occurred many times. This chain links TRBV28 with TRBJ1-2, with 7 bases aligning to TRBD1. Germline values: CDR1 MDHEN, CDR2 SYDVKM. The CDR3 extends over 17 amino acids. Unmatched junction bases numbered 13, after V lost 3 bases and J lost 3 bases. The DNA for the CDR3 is TGTGCCAGCAGTTTCTACGACAGGGCGGCGGGGTACTATGGCTACACCTTC. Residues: CASSFYDRAAGYYGYTF.

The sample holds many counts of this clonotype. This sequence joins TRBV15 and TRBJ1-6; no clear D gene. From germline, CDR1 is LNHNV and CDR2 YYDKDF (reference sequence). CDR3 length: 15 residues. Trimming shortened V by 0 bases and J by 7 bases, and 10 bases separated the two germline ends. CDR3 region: CATSRDVRLNSPLHF. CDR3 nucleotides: TGTGCCACCAGCAGAGATGTACGGCTGAATTCACCCCTCCACTTT. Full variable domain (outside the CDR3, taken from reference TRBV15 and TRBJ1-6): DAMVIQNPRYQVTQFGKPVTLSCSQTLNHNVMYWYQQKSSQAPKLLFHYYDKDFNNEADTPDNFQSRRPNTSFCFLDIRSPGLGDTAMYLCATSRDVRLNSPLHFGNGTRLTVT.

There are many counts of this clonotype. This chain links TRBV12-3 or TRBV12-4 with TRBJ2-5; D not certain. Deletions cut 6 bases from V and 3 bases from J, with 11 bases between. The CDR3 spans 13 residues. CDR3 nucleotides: TGTGCCAGCAGGGTACGTGGGGAAGAGACCCAGTACTTC. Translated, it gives CASRVRGEETQYF.

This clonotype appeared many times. The CDR3 DNA sequence: TGTGCCAGATGGACAGGGAAGCAGTACTTC. Translated, it gives CARWTGKQYF. This chain links TRBV6-5 with TRBJ2-7; 8 nucleotides agree with TRBD1. Germline V lookup: CDR1 MNHEY, CDR2 SVGAGI. The CDR3 is 10 residues long. J lost 8 bases, V lost 9 bases, and 3 bases had no gene match.

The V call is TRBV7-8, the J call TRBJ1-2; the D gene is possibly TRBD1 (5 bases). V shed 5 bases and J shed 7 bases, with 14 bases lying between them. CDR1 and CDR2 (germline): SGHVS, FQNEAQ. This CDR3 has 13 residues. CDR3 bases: TGTGCCAGCAGCCTCGGGGCCCTGGGTGGCTACACCTTC. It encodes CASSLGALGGYTF.

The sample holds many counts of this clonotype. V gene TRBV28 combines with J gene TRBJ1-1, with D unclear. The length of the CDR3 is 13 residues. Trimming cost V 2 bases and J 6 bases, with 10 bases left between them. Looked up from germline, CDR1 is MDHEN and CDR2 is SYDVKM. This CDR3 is CASSLRAHPEAFF. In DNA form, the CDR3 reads TGTGCCAGCAGTTTAAGGGCCCACCCTGAAGCTTTCTTT.

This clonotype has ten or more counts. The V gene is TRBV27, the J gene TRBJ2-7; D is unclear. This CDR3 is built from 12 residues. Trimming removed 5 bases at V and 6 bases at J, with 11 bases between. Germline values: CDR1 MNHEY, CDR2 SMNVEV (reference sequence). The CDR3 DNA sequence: TGTGCCAGCAGTCGTTACTCCGTCGAGCAGTACTTC. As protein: CASSRYSVEQYF.

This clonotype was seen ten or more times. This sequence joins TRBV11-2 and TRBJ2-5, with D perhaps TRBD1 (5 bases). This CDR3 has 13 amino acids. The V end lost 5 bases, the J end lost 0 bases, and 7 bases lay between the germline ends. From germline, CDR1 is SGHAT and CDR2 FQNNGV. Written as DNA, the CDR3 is TGTGCCAGCAGCCTACAGGACCAAGAGACCCAGTACTTC. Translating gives CASSLQDQETQYF.

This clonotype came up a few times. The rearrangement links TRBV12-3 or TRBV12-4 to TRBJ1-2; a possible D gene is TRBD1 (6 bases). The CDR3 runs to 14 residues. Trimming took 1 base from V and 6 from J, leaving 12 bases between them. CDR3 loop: CASSLVPGEDGYTF. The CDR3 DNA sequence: TGTGCCAGCAGTTTAGTGCCAGGGGAAGATGGCTACACCTTC.

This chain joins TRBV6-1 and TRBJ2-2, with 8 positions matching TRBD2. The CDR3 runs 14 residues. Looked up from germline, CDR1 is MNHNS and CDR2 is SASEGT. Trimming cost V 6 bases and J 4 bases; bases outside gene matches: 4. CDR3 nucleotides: TGTGCCAGCAGCCGGGAGGGGCCCACCGGGGAGCTGTTTTTT. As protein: CASSREGPTGELFF.

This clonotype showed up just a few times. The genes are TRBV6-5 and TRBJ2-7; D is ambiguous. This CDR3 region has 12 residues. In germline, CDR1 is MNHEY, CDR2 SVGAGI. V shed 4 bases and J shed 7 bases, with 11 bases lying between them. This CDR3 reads CASSSLGEEQYF. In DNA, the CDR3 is TGTGCCAGCAGTTCCCTCGGCGAGGAGCAGTACTTC.

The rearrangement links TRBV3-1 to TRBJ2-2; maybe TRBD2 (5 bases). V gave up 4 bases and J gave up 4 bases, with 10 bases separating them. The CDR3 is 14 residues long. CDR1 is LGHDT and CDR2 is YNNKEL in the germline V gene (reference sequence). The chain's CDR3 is CASSRRGATGELFF. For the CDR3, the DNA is TGTGCCAGCAGCCGCCGGGGAGCCACCGGGGAGCTGTTTTTT.

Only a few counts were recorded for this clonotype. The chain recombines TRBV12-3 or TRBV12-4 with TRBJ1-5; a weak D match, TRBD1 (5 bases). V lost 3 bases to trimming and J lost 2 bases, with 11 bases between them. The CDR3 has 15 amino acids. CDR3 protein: CASSFSGGGNQPQHF. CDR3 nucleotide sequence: TGTGCCAGCAGTTTTTCGGGGGGGGGCAATCAGCCCCAGCATTTT.

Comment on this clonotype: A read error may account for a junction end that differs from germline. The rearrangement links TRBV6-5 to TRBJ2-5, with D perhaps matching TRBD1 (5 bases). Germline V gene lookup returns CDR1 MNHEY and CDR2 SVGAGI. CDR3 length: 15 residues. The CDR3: CASSDSRQLQETQYF. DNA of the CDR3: TGTGCCAGCAGTGACTCGCGACAGTTACAAGAGACCCAGTACTTC.